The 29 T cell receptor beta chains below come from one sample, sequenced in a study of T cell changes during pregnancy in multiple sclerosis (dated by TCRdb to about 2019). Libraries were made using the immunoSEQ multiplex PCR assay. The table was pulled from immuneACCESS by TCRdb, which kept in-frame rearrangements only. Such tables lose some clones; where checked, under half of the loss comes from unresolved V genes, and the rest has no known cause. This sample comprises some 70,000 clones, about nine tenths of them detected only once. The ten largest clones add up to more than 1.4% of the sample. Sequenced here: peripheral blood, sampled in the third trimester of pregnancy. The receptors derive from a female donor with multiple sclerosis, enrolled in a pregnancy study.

The CDR3 DNA reads TGTGCCAGCAGTGAAAGCGGGAGATTAGACTACGAGCAGTACTTC. Its translation is CASSESGRLDYEQYF. The chain recombines TRBV25-1 with TRBJ2-7; 8 positions match TRBD2. The germline V gene encodes CDR1 MGHDK and CDR2 SYGVNS. The V segment lost 2 bases and the J segment 3 bases; nucleotides outside the gene matches: 6. The CDR3 contains 15 residues.

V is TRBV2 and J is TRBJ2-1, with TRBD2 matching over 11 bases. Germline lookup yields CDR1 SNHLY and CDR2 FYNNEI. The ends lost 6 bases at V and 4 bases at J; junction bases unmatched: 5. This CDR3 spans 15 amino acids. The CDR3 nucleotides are TGTGCCAGCAGCGCCGGGACTAGCGGTTACAATGAGCAGTTCTTC. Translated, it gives CASSAGTSGYNEQFF.

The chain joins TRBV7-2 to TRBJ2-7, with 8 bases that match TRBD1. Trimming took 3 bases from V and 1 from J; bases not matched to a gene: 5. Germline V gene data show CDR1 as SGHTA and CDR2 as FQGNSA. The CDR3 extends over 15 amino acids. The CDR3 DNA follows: TGTGCCAGCAGCTTGAGCGGACAGGGATCCTACGAGCAGTACTTC. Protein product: CASSLSGQGSYEQYF.

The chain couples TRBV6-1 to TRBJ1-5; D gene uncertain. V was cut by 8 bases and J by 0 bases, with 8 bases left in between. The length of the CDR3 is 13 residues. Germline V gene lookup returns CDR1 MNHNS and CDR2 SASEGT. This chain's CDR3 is CASGADSNQPQHF. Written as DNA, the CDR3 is TGTGCCAGCGGAGCAGATAGCAATCAGCCCCAGCATTTT.

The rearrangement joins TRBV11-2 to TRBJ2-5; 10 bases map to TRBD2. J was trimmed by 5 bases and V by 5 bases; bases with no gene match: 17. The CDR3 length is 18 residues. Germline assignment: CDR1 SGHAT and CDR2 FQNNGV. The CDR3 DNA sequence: TGTGCCAGCAGCCCAATAATCTTACTAGCGGGGAGCACGGAGACCCAGTACTTC. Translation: CASSPIILLAGSTETQYF.

CDR3 DNA sequence: TGTGCCAGCAGTCTTTCGAGGTACAACAATGAGCAGTTCTTC. This sequence encodes CASSLSRYNNEQFF. The chain carries TRBV27 and TRBJ2-1; D remains ambiguous. Germline lookup yields CDR1 MNHEY and CDR2 SMNVEV (reference sequence). V lost 5 bases and J lost 5, with 13 bases in between. CDR3 length: 14 amino acids.

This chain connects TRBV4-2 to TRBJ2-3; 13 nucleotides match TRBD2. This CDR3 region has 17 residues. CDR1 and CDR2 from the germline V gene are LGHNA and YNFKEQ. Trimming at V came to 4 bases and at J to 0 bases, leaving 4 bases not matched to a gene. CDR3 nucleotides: TGTGCCAGCAGCCCGATGGGACTAGCGGGGAGCACAGATACGCAGTATTTT. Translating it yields CASSPMGLAGSTDTQYF.

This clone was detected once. The CDR3 nucleotides read TGTGCCAGCAGCCCGGACACTAACTATGGCTACACCTTC. Protein: CASSPDTNYGYTF. The rearrangement joins TRBV7-2 to TRBJ1-2; TRBD1 might be the D (5 bases). Germline-derived CDR1 and CDR2 are SGHTA and FQGNSA. V was pared by 5 bases and J by 0 bases, with 7 bases between. The CDR3 spans 13 residues.

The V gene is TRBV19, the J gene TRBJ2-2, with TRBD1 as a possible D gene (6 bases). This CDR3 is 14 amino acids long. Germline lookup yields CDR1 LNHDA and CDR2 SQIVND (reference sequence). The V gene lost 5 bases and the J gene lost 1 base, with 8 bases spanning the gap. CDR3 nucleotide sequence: TGTGCCAGTAGTTGGACAGTGAACACCGGGGAGCTGTTTTTT. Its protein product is CASSWTVNTGELFF.

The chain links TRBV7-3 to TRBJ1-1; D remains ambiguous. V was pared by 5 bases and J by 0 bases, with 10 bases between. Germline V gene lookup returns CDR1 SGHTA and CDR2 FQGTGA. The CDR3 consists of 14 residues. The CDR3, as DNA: TGTGCCAGCAGCCCCGACGGGGTGAACACTGAAGCTTTCTTT. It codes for CASSPDGVNTEAFF.

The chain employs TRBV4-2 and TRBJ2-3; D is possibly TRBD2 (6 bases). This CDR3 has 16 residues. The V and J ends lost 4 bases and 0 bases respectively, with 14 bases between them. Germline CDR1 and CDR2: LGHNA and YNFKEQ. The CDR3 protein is CASSLGTSASTDTQYF. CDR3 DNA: TGTGCCAGCAGCCTTGGGACTTCCGCTAGCACAGATACGCAGTATTTT.

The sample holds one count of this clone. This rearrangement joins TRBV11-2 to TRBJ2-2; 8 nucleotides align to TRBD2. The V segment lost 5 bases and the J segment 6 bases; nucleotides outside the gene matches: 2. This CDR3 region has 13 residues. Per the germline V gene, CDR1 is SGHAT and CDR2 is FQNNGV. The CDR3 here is CASSLGLAGELFF. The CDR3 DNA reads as TGTGCCAGCAGCCTGGGACTAGCCGGGGAGCTGTTTTTT.

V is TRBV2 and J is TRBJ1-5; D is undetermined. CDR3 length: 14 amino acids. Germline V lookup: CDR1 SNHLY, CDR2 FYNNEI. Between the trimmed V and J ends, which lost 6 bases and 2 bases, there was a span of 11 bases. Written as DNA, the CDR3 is TGTGCCAGCAGGTTCTGGCAGGGCAATCAGCCCCAGCATTTT. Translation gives CASRFWQGNQPQHF.

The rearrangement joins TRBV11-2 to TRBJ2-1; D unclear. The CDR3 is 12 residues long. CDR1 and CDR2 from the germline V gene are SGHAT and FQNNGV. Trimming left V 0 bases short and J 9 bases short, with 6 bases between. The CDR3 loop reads CASSLDNGEQFF. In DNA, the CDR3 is TGTGCCAGCAGCTTAGATAACGGTGAGCAGTTCTTC.

CDR3 sequence: CASSLESGTGLNRLEKLFF. The CDR3 nucleotides are TGTGCCAGCAGCCTCGAGTCCGGGACAGGGCTTAATCGTCTTGAAAAACTGTTTTTT. J is TRBJ1-4 and V is TRBV4-2, with 9 bases lining up with TRBD1. CDR3 length equals 19 residues. Trimming at V came to 4 bases and at J to 7 bases, leaving 19 bases not matched to a gene. Germline assignment: CDR1 LGHNA and CDR2 YNFKEQ.

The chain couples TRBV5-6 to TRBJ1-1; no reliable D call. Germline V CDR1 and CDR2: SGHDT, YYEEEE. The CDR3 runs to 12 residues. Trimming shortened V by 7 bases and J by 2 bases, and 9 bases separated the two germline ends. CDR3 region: CASLGSNTEAFF. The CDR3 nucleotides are TGTGCCAGCCTGGGCAGTAACACTGAAGCTTTCTTT.

The CDR3 bases are TGTGCCAGTAGTATGGGTGATAGCGGGGATAATGAGCAGTTCTTC. Residues: CASSMGDSGDNEQFF. This chain uses TRBV19 with TRBJ2-1; TRBD2 aligns across 8 bases. Germline trimming cut 3 bases from V and 7 bases from J; bases unmatched to any gene: 8. Germline loops: CDR1 LNHDA, CDR2 SQIVND (reference sequence). The CDR3 extends over 15 amino acids.

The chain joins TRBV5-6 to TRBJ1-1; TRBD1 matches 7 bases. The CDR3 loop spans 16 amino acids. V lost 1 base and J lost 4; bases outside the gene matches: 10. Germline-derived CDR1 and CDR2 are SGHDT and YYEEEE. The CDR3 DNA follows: TGTGCCAGCAGCTTGTTAACAGGGGCTGGCGGCACTGAAGCTTTCTTT. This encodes CASSLLTGAGGTEAFF.

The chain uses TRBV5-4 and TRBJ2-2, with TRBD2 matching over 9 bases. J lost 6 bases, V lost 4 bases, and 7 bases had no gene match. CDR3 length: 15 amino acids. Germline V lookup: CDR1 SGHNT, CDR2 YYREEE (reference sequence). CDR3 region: CASSGAGGPPGELFF. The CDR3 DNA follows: TGTGCCAGCAGCGGGGCGGGAGGGCCCCCCGGGGAGCTGTTTTTT.

The CDR3 here is CASSIWGKPGHKNTEAFF. CDR3 DNA: TGTGCCAGTAGTATATGGGGAAAACCGGGACACAAGAACACTGAAGCTTTCTTT. The V and J genes are TRBV19 and TRBJ1-1, with D possibly being TRBD1 (6 bases). Per germline, CDR1 LNHDA and CDR2 SQIVND (reference sequence). Between the trimmed V and J ends, which lost 2 bases and 1 base, there was a span of 20 bases. CDR3 length: 18 residues.

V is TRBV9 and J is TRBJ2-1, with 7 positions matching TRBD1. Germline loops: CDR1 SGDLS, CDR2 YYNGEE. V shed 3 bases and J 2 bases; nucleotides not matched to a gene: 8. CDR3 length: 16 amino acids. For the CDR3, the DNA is TGTGCCAGCAGCGAGGGCGACGACAGGGCCTACAATGAGCAGTTCTTC. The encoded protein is CASSEGDDRAYNEQFF.

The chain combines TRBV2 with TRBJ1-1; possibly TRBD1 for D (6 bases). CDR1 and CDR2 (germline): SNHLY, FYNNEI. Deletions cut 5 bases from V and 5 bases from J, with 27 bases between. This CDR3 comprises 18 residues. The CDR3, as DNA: TGTGCCAGCAGTCCATATACGGGCAGGGGTGGGTCGACGACTGAAGCTTTCTTT. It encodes CASSPYTGRGGSTTEAFF.

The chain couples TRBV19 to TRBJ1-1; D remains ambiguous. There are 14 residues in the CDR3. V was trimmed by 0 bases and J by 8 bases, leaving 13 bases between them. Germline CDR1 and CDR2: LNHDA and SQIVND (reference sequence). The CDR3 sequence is CASSIEGKAGEAFF. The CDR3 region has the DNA TGTGCCAGTAGTATAGAAGGCAAGGCCGGGGAAGCTTTCTTT.

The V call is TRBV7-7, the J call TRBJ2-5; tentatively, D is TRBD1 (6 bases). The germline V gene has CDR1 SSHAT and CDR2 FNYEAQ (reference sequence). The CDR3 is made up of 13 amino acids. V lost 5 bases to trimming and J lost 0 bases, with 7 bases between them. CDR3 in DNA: TGTGCCAGCAGCAGGGGGTACCAAGAGACCCAGTACTTC. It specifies CASSRGYQETQYF.

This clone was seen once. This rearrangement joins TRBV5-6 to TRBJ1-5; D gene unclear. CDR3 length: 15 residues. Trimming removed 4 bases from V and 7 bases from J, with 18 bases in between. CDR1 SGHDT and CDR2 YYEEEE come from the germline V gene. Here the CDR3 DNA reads TGTGCCAGCAGCACTGGCGGTCGGGTGGAGCAGCCCCAGCATTTT. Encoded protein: CASSTGGRVEQPQHF.

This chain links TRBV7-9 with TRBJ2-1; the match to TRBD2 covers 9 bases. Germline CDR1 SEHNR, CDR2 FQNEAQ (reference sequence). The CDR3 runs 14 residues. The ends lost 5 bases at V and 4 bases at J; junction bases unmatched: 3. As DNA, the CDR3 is TGTGCCAGCAGCGGGACTAGCCCGTACAATGAGCAGTTCTTC. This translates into CASSGTSPYNEQFF.

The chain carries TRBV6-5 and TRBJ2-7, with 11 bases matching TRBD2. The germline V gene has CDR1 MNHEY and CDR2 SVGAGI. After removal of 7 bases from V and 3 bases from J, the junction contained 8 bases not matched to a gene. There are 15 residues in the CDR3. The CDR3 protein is CASTRGTSGSYEQYF. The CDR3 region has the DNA TGTGCCAGCACCAGGGGGACTAGCGGAAGCTACGAGCAGTACTTC.

CDR3 coding DNA: TGTGCCAGCAGTTACTCGAGTGGCTCAGGGGGCGTCGAGCAGTACTTC. The encoded protein is CASSYSSGSGGVEQYF. This chain links TRBV6-6 with TRBJ2-7; 8 bases agree with TRBD1. This CDR3 region has 16 residues. Germline loops: CDR1 MNHNY, CDR2 SVGAGI (reference sequence). The trim removed 0 bases at V and 6 bases at J, leaving 10 bases unmatched.

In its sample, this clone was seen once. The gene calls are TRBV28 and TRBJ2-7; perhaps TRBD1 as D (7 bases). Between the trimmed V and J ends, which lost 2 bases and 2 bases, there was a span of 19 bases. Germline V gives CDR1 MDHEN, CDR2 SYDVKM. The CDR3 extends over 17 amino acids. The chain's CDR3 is CASSLGAQGGRPYEQYF. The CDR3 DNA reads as TGTGCCAGCAGTTTAGGCGCGCAGGGGGGCCGTCCCTACGAGCAGTACTTC.